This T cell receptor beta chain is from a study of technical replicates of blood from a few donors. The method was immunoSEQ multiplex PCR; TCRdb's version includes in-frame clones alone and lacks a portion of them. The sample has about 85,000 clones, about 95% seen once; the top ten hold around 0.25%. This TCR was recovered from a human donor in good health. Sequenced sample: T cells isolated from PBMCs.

The chain's CDR3 is CASSTQPEGQSPYGYTF. CDR3 bases: TGTGCCAGCAGTACCCAACCTGAGGGACAGAGCCCCTATGGCTACACCTTC. The chain uses TRBV6-4 and TRBJ1-2; 7 positions match TRBD1. V lost 5 bases, J lost 4 bases, and 16 bases stayed unmatched. Germline V gene sequence: CDR1 MRHNA, CDR2 SNTAGT. The CDR3 is 17 amino acids.